The 32 T cell receptor beta chains in this list originate from one sample, sequenced in a study of blood T cell repertoires in COVID-19. TCRdb's table, derived via immunoSEQ multiplex PCR, lists solely in-frame clones and lacks some. The table has some 200,000 clones, around 80% seen once. The source material was peripheral blood. These receptors all come from a man aged 30 to 45 with active or convalescent COVID-19.

This sequence joins TRBV12-2 and TRBJ1-1. TRBV12-2 corresponds to a pseudogene. The CDR3 has 18 amino acids. In DNA form, the CDR3 reads TGTGCAAGTCGCTTAGCGCTCCTTCCGAGGGAATCGAGCACTGAAGCTTTCTTT. As protein: CASRLALLPRESSTEAFF.

This clone was observed a handful of times. V gene TRBV5-1 combines with J gene TRBJ2-7; weak D call: TRBD1 (5 bases). The CDR3 contains 16 residues. Germline V gene sequence: CDR1 SGHRS, CDR2 YFSETQ. Trimming took off 4 bases at V and 3 bases at J, with 20 bases between the two ends. The CDR3 sequence: CASSGDSPTGIYEQYV. The CDR3 DNA sequence: TGCGCCAGCAGCGGCGACAGTCCCACCGGAATCTACGAGCAGTACGTC.

The chain is built from TRBV6-5 and TRBJ1-4; 8 positions match TRBD1. The junction had 9 bases not matched to a gene; V was cut back by 0 bases and J by 9 bases. The CDR3 runs 16 residues. Germline V gene sequence: CDR1 MNHEY, CDR2 SVGAGI. CDR3 nucleotides: TGTGCCAGCAGTTACTCGAAGACAGGGGCAGGACAAAAACTGTTTTTT. It encodes CASSYSKTGAGQKLFF.

The J gene is TRBJ2-3, the V gene TRBV24-1; D might be TRBD2 (6 bases). The CDR3 spans 16 residues. Germline lookup yields CDR1 KGHDR and CDR2 SFDVKD. V dropped 4 bases and J dropped 3 bases, with 16 bases sitting between them. The CDR3 coding sequence is TGTGCCACCAGTGACCCCGTCGGGGAGGCTACAGATACGCAGTATTTT. Translated: CATSDPVGEATDTQYF.

This clone occurred once. The genes are TRBV18 and TRBJ1-1; D ambiguous. Trimming took 0 bases from V and 1 from J, leaving 6 bases between them. This CDR3 is built from 14 residues. The V gene's germline CDR1 is KGHSH and CDR2 LQKENI. This chain's CDR3 is CASSPPRGNTEAFF. The CDR3 DNA sequence: TGTGCCAGCTCACCACCGAGAGGGAACACTGAAGCTTTCTTT.

The chain uses TRBV3-1 (or the pseudogene TRBV3-2) and TRBJ2-1; a possible D gene is TRBD1 (6 bases). The CDR3 totals 13 residues. V was shortened by 0 bases and J by 13 bases, with 13 bases between the two germline ends. CDR1 LGHDT and CDR2 YNNKEL come from the germline V gene (reference sequence). The CDR3 sequence: CASSQEWGQGQFF. The CDR3 DNA reads as TGTGCCAGCAGCCAAGAATGGGGACAAGGACAGTTCTTC.

The V call is TRBV2, the J call TRBJ2-4, with 8 bases matching TRBD1. This CDR3 spans 15 amino acids. Germline assignment: CDR1 SNHLY and CDR2 FYNNEI. Trimming removed 7 bases from V and 8 bases from J; junction bases left unmatched: 13. This CDR3 reads CASTGGQGGFDIQYF. The CDR3 DNA sequence: TGTGCCAGCACCGGTGGACAGGGCGGATTTGACATTCAGTACTTC.

V and J are TRBV15 and TRBJ2-7; 7 bases line up with TRBD1. J gave up 2 bases and V 5 bases, and 6 bases lay outside the gene matches. This CDR3 is 14 amino acids long. Per germline, CDR1 LNHNV and CDR2 YYDKDF (reference sequence). The CDR3 DNA reads TGTGCCACCAGCCGCAACAGGGGACCCTACGAGCAGTACTTC. Its translation: CATSRNRGPYEQYF.

The chain joins TRBV6-5 to TRBJ1-2, with 11 positions matching TRBD1. CDR1 and CDR2 (germline): MNHEY, SVGAGI. This CDR3 contains 15 residues. With 4 bases clipped from V and 7 bases from J, the junction kept 8 bases outside the gene matches. As DNA, the CDR3 is TGTGCCAGCAGTTGGACAGGGGGCGAATTCTCTGGCTACACCTTC. It is translated as CASSWTGGEFSGYTF.

The chain joins TRBV28 to TRBJ2-7; D is unclear. Trimming removed 5 bases at V and 4 bases at J, with 18 bases between. Looked up from germline, CDR1 is MDHEN and CDR2 is SYDVKM. The CDR3 has 15 residues. CDR3 protein: CASSTLENAPYEQYF. Here the CDR3 DNA reads TGTGCCAGCAGTACTCTGGAGAACGCTCCTTACGAGCAGTACTTC.

V is TRBV27 and J is TRBJ1-2; D call uncertain. Deletions cut 3 bases from V and 1 base from J, with 6 bases between. Germline assignment: CDR1 MNHEY and CDR2 SMNVEV (reference sequence). This CDR3 region has 13 residues. The CDR3 DNA reads TGTGCCAGCAGTTTTGGCAGTAACTATGGCTACACCTTC. Translating gives CASSFGSNYGYTF.

The chain is built from TRBV6-4 and TRBJ1-2; D is perhaps TRBD1 (5 bases). Germline V gives CDR1 MRHNA, CDR2 SNTAGT. The CDR3 is 14 residues long. Trimming removed 5 bases from V and 5 bases from J, with 15 bases in between. The CDR3 sequence: CASSLSGYGYGYTF. Here the CDR3 DNA reads TGTGCCAGCAGTCTGTCAGGGTATGGATATGGCTACACCTTC.

CDR3 DNA: TGTGCCAGTAGTATATCTGGCACAGGTTTTGAGCCCCAGCATTTT. Translating gives CASSISGTGFEPQHF. V and J are TRBV19 and TRBJ1-5, with D perhaps matching TRBD1 (5 bases). There are 15 residues in the CDR3. V was shortened by 2 bases and J by 8 bases, with 16 bases between the two germline ends. Germline values: CDR1 LNHDA, CDR2 SQIVND (reference sequence).

CDR3 bases: TGTGCCAGCAGCTTGGCCCTGGGGCCGTACACTGAAGCTTTCTTT. It translates to CASSLALGPYTEAFF. The chain employs TRBV5-4 and TRBJ1-1; D is perhaps TRBD1 (5 bases). This CDR3 has 15 residues. Germline V lookup: CDR1 SGHNT, CDR2 YYREEE (reference sequence). The V end lost 0 bases, the J end lost 3 bases, and 12 bases lay between the germline ends.

The chain links TRBV19 to TRBJ2-2, with D perhaps TRBD2 (6 bases). The germline V gene encodes CDR1 LNHDA and CDR2 SQIVND (reference sequence). This CDR3 region has 16 residues. Trimming stripped 5 bases from V and 5 bases from J, with 18 bases between. The CDR3 here is CASSHGGLFSTGELFF. The CDR3 DNA is TGTGCCAGTAGTCACGGGGGACTGTTTTCGACCGGGGAGCTGTTTTTT.

The chain recombines TRBV6-2 or TRBV6-3 with TRBJ2-3; tentatively, D is TRBD2 (5 bases). The CDR3 length is 15 residues. Trimming removed 5 bases at V and 6 bases at J, with 18 bases between. Germline V gives CDR1 MNHEY, CDR2 SVGEGT. CDR3 sequence reads: CASSRTAEARDTQYF. CDR3 DNA: TGTGCCAGCAGTCGCACAGCGGAGGCACGGGATACGCAGTATTTT.

The chain has TRBV4-1 and TRBJ2-5, with D maybe TRBD2 (6 bases). The CDR3 spans 15 residues. V lost 1 base and J lost 4, with 13 bases in between. Germline V gives CDR1 MGHRA, CDR2 YSYEKL. CDR3 DNA: TGCGCCAGCAGCCAAGCAGAGGGAGGTGGAGAGACCCAGTACTTC. Its translation is CASSQAEGGGETQYF.

The DNA of the CDR3 is TGCAGTGCTAGTGGAACCGGGACAGGGGTTCCCTACGAGCAGTACGTC. Protein: CSASGTGTGVPYEQYV. The rearrangement uses TRBV20-1 and TRBJ2-7, with TRBD1 matching 10 bases. The CDR3 consists of 16 residues. Germline V gene sequence: CDR1 DFQATT, CDR2 SNEGSKA (reference sequence). V trimming: 3 bases; J trimming: 2 bases; junction bases outside the gene matches: 10.

The chain has TRBV10-2 and TRBJ2-5, with 13 positions matching TRBD2. V lost 5 bases to trimming and J lost 5 bases; unmatched junction nucleotides: 5. CDR1 is WSHSY and CDR2 is SAAADI in the germline V gene. The CDR3 spans 15 residues. CDR3 loop: CASSRTSGSGETQYF. Here the CDR3 DNA reads TGCGCCAGCAGTCGGACTAGCGGGAGTGGGGAGACCCAGTACTTC.

This clone came up a few times. The gene calls are TRBV30 and TRBJ2-7, with TRBD1 matching 9 bases. CDR3 size: 14 residues. The V gene's germline CDR1 is GTSNPN and CDR2 SVGIG (reference sequence). Losses at the gene ends were 3 bases for V and 5 bases for J; bases not matched to a gene: 8. CDR3 residues: CAWSAGTGPDEQYF. The DNA of the CDR3 is TGTGCCTGGAGCGCCGGGACAGGGCCGGACGAGCAGTACTTC.

The chain carries TRBV19 and TRBJ2-7; TRBD1 might be the D (5 bases). The CDR3 consists of 15 residues. CDR1 is LNHDA, CDR2 SQIVND, per germline (reference sequence). V was cut by 5 bases and J by 4 bases, with 18 bases left in between. The CDR3 DNA sequence: TGTGCCAGTAGTCACCCTACAGGTCCCAGGTACGAGCAGTACTTC. It specifies CASSHPTGPRYEQYF.

The J gene is TRBJ1-4, the V gene TRBV29-1; 9 bases are a match to TRBD1. Germline CDR1 SQVTM, CDR2 ANQGSEA. This CDR3 contains 14 residues. The ends lost 0 bases at V and 8 bases at J; junction bases unmatched: 4. Here the CDR3 DNA reads TGCAGCGTTGAAGATGTGGGACAGGGAGAAAAACTGTTTTTT. Protein sequence: CSVEDVGQGEKLFF.

The chain has TRBV27 and TRBJ1-1; 12 positions agree with TRBD1. The ends lost 5 bases at V and 0 bases at J; junction bases unmatched: 10. Germline CDR1 and CDR2: MNHEY and SMNVEV (reference sequence). The CDR3 is made up of 18 amino acids. CDR3 nucleotides: TGTGCCAGCAGTCCCTTCCCGGGACAGGGGGCGCTGAACACTGAAGCTTTCTTT. Protein sequence: CASSPFPGQGALNTEAFF.

This clone came up once. The chain has TRBV28 and TRBJ1-1, with 9 bases aligning to TRBD1. J was trimmed by 2 bases and V by 5 bases; bases with no gene match: 6. Looked up from germline, CDR1 is MDHEN and CDR2 is SYDVKM. CDR3 length: 15 residues. DNA of the CDR3: TGTGCCAGCAGTACAGGGGGCGCAGGAAACACTGAAGCTTTCTTT. Protein sequence: CASSTGGAGNTEAFF.

CDR3 sequence: CASSFGSGGSYNEQFF. The CDR3 nucleotides read TGTGCCAGCAGCTTTGGCAGCGGGGGGTCCTACAATGAGCAGTTCTTC. This chain links TRBV11-3 with TRBJ2-1; TRBD2 matches 9 bases. V lost 3 bases, J lost 1 base, and 4 bases stayed unmatched. This CDR3 is 16 amino acids long. The germline V gene encodes CDR1 SGHNT and CDR2 YENEEA.

This chain links TRBV7-6 with TRBJ2-3; TRBD2 aligns across 9 bases. This CDR3 is built from 16 residues. Germline lookup yields CDR1 SGHVS and CDR2 FNYEAQ. V shed 7 bases and J 2 bases; nucleotides not matched to a gene: 10. CDR3 in amino acids: CASTDARGGNTDTQYF. In DNA, the CDR3 is TGTGCCAGCACCGACGCGCGGGGGGGAAACACAGATACGCAGTATTTT.

The genes are TRBV27 and TRBJ2-6; a possible D gene is TRBD2 (7 bases). V gave up 8 bases and J gave up 0 bases, with 17 bases separating them. The CDR3 is 17 amino acids. Germline V gene data show CDR1 as MNHEY and CDR2 as SMNVEV (reference sequence). The CDR3 nucleotides are TGTGCCAGCCCCGGGGGGCAGGACGACTCTGGGGCCAACGTCCTGACTTTC. This codes for CASPGGQDDSGANVLTF.

The chain uses TRBV7-6 and TRBJ2-3; D call uncertain. This CDR3 spans 15 amino acids. V was clipped by 0 bases and J by 0 bases, with 7 bases between them. From germline, CDR1 is SGHVS and CDR2 FNYEAQ. CDR3 sequence reads: CASSLASRSTDTQYF. Here the CDR3 DNA reads TGTGCCAGCAGCTTAGCTTCTCGTAGCACAGATACGCAGTATTTT. Using reference TRBV7-6 and TRBJ2-3 for the parts outside the CDR3, the full variable domain is GAGVSQSPRYKVTKRGQDVALRCDPISGHVSLYWYRQALGQGPEFLTYFNYEAQQDKSGLPNDRFSAERPEGSISTLTIQRTEQRDSAMYRCASSLASRSTDTQYFGPGTRLTVL.

The gene calls are TRBV15 and TRBJ2-7, with TRBD1 matching over 8 bases. This CDR3 is 14 amino acids long. The V segment lost 1 base and the J segment 5 bases; nucleotides outside the gene matches: 4. Germline V gene sequence: CDR1 LNHNV, CDR2 YYDKDF (reference sequence). The chain's CDR3 is CATSRGGQGHEQYV. CDR3 coding DNA: TGTGCCACCAGCAGAGGAGGACAGGGTCACGAGCAGTACGTC.

This sequence joins TRBV7-9 and TRBJ2-1; 8 bases are shared with TRBD1. The trim removed 4 bases at V and 6 bases at J, leaving 8 bases unmatched. In germline, CDR1 is SEHNR, CDR2 FQNEAQ (reference sequence). CDR3 length: 15 residues. For the CDR3, the DNA is TGTGCCAGCAGCTCCGCCGGGACAGGCGTCAATGAGCAGTTCTTC. Translation: CASSSAGTGVNEQFF.

V is TRBV30 and J is TRBJ1-2; D gene ambiguous. The germline V gene encodes CDR1 GTSNPN and CDR2 SVGIG (reference sequence). The V end was cut by 2 bases, the J end by 4 bases, with 20 bases between. CDR3 length: 16 residues. The CDR3 region is CAWSPMSGRSLYGYTF. CDR3 bases: TGTGCCTGGAGTCCGATGTCAGGTCGATCCCTCTATGGCTACACCTTC.

The chain couples TRBV7-9 to TRBJ2-3; 12 bases align to TRBD2. V shed 4 bases and J 3 bases; nucleotides not matched to a gene: 2. The germline V gene encodes CDR1 SEHNR and CDR2 FQNEAQ (reference sequence). This CDR3 has 15 amino acids. The CDR3 DNA reads TGTGCCAGCAGCTCTACTAGCGGGGGGACAGATACGCAGTATTTT. Translation: CASSSTSGGTDTQYF.